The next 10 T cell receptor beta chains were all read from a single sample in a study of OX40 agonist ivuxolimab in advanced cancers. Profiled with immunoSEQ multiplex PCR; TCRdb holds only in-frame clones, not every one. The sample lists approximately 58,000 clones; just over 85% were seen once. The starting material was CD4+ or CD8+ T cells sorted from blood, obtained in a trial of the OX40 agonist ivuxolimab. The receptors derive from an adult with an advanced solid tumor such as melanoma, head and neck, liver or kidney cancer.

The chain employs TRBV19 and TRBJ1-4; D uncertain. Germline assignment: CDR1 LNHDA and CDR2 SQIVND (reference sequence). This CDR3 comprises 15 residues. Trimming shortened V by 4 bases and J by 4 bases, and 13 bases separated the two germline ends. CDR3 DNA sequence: TGTGCCAGTAGTAGGCGGGCAGACTTTAATGAAAAACTGTTTTTT. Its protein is CASSRRADFNEKLFF. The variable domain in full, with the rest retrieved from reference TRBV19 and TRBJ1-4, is DGGITQSPKYLFRKEGQNVTLSCEQNLNHDAMYWYRQDPGQGLRLIYYSQIVNDFQKGDIAEGYSVSREKKESFPLTVTSAQKNPTAFYLCASSRRADFNEKLFFGSGTQLSVL.

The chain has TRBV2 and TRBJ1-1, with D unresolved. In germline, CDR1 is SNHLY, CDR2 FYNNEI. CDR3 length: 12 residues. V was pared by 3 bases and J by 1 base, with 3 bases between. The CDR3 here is CASSDSNTEAFF. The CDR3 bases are TGTGCCAGCAGTGACTCGAACACTGAAGCTTTCTTT.

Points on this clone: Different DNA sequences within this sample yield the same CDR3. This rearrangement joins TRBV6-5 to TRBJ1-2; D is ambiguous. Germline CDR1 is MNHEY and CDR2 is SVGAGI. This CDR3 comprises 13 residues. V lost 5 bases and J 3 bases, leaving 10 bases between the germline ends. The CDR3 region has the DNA TGTGCCAGCAGTCCCCGCCGGTACTATGGCTACACCTTC. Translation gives CASSPRRYYGYTF.

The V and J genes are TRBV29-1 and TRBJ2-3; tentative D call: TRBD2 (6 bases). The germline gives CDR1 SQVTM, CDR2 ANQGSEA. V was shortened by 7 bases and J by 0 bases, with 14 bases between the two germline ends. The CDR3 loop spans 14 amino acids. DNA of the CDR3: TGCAGCGCCGCGGGGACGGCTAGCACAGATACGCAGTATTTT. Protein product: CSAAGTASTDTQYF.

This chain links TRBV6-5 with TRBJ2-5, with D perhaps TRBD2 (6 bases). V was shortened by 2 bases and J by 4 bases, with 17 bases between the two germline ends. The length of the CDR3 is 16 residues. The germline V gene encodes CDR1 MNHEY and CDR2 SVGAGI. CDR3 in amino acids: CASSYLNAGFPETQYF. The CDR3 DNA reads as TGTGCCAGCAGTTACCTCAACGCGGGGTTTCCAGAGACCCAGTACTTC.

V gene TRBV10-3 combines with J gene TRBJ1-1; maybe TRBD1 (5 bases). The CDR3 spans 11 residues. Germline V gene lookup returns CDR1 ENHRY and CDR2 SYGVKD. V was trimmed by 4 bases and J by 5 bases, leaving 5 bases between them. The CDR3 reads CAISAGTEAFF. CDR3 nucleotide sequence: TGTGCCATCAGTGCAGGGACTGAAGCTTTCTTT.

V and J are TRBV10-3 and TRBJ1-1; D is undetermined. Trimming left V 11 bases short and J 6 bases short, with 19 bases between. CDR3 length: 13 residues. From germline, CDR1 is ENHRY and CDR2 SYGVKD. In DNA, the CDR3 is TGTGCCGTCTACTCCGTCGGGGAGGCTGAAGCTTTCTTT. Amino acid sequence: CAVYSVGEAEAFF.

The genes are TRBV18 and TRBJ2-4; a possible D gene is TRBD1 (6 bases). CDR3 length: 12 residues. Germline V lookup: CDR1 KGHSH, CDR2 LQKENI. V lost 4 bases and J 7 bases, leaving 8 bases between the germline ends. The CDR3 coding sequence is TGTGCCAGCTCACTAGACAGGAACATTCAGTACTTC. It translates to CASSLDRNIQYF.

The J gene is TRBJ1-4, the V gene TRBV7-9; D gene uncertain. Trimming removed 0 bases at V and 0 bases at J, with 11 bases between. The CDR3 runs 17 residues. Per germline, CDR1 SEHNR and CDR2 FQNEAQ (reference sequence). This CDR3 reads CASSLAVSTATNEKLFF. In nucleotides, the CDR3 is TGTGCCAGCAGCTTAGCTGTCAGCACAGCAACTAATGAAAAACTGTTTTTT. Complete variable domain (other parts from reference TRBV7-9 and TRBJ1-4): DTGVSQNPRHKITKRGQNVTFRCDPISEHNRLYWYRQTLGQGPEFLTYFQNEAQLEKSRLLSDRFSAERPKGSFSTLEIQRTEQGDSAMYLCASSLAVSTATNEKLFFGSGTQLSVL.

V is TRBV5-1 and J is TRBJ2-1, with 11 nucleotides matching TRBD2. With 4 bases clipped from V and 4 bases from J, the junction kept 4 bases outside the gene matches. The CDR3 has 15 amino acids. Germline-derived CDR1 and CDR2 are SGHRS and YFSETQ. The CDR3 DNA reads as TGCGCCAGCAGCGGACTAGCGGGCGCGTACAATGAGCAGTTCTTC. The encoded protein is CASSGLAGAYNEQFF.